These T cell receptor beta chains were read from a single sample in a study of blood T cell repertoires in COVID-19. TCRdb's copy holds only in-frame clones and misses some; the assay was immunoSEQ multiplex PCR. Here the sample spans roughly 250,000 clones, over 75% being singletons. Sequences were obtained from peripheral blood. The receptors here all came from a human donor with COVID-19, enrolled during active disease. The donor label of this sample is uncertain. Each CDR3 is given with its conserved first and last residue. Fields, in order: V gene, J gene, clone size, D gene, CDR3 protein, CDR3 DNA. A D gene is named only where the DNA matches it firmly. Clone size is not always given. Where it is, it says once, few, many or a class for expanded clones.

v_call: TRBV2
j_call: TRBJ1-1
clone_size: -
d_call: -
cdr3_aa: CASRGALGTEAFF
cdr3_nt: TGTGCCAGCAGGGGCGCTTTAGGCACTGAAGCTTTCTTT

v_call: TRBV19
j_call: TRBJ2-3
clone_size: -
d_call: TRBD1
cdr3_aa: CASSGTGRRDTQYF
cdr3_nt: TGTGCCAGTAGCGGGACAGGGAGAAGGGATACGCAGTATTTT

v_call: TRBV19
j_call: TRBJ2-5
clone_size: -
d_call: -
cdr3_aa: CASSMPAEETQYF
cdr3_nt: TGTGCCAGTAGTATGCCCGCGGAAGAGACCCAGTACTTC

v_call: TRBV28
j_call: TRBJ2-5
clone_size: -
d_call: TRBD2
cdr3_aa: CASSLTSGFQETQYF
cdr3_nt: TGTGCCAGCAGTTTGACTAGCGGTTTCCAAGAGACCCAGTACTTC

v_call: TRBV5-8
j_call: TRBJ1-2
clone_size: -
d_call: TRBD1
cdr3_aa: CASSWRQGHGYTF
cdr3_nt: TGTGCCAGCAGCTGGAGACAGGGACATGGCTACACCTTC

v_call: TRBV4-1
j_call: TRBJ2-3
clone_size: -
d_call: -
cdr3_aa: CASSQALGRLDTQYF
cdr3_nt: TGCGCCAGCAGCCAAGCTTTGGGGAGGCTGGATACGCAGTATTTT

v_call: TRBV5-1
j_call: TRBJ2-2
clone_size: once
d_call: TRBD1
cdr3_aa: CASRRQTGANTGELFF
cdr3_nt: TGCGCCAGCAGGCGTCAGACAGGGGCGAACACCGGGGAGCTGTTTTTT

v_call: TRBV6-2/TRBV6-3
j_call: TRBJ1-6
clone_size: -
d_call: TRBD1
cdr3_aa: CASSRQGGNSPLHF
cdr3_nt: TGTGCCAGCAGCCGACAGGGTGGCAATTCACCCCTCCACTTT

v_call: TRBV7-3
j_call: TRBJ2-3
clone_size: -
d_call: TRBD2
cdr3_aa: CASSAQRDSTDTQYF
cdr3_nt: TGTGCCAGCAGCGCTCAGCGGGATAGCACAGATACGCAGTATTTT

v_call: TRBV28
j_call: TRBJ2-3
clone_size: once
d_call: -
cdr3_aa: CASRGGYQGADTQYF
cdr3_nt: TGTGCCAGCAGGGGGGGTTATCAAGGGGCAGATACGCAGTATTTT

v_call: TRBV28
j_call: TRBJ1-6
clone_size: -
d_call: -
cdr3_aa: CASSYPGIYNSPLHF
cdr3_nt: TGTGCCAGCAGTTATCCAGGGATCTATAATTCACCCCTCCACTTT

v_call: TRBV11-2
j_call: TRBJ1-4
clone_size: -
d_call: -
cdr3_aa: CASSLRRGRDEKLFF
cdr3_nt: TGTGCCAGCAGCTTAAGGCGAGGCAGGGATGAAAAACTGTTTTTT

v_call: TRBV29-1
j_call: TRBJ1-1
clone_size: -
d_call: -
cdr3_aa: CSVDRGGMNTEAFF
cdr3_nt: TGCAGCGTTGATAGGGGAGGCATGAACACTGAAGCTTTCTTT

v_call: TRBV27
j_call: TRBJ1-4
clone_size: -
d_call: -
cdr3_aa: CASSLFGQLGGPNEKLFF
cdr3_nt: TGTGCCAGCAGTTTATTTGGGCAGCTTGGGGGCCCTAATGAAAAACTGTTTTTT

v_call: TRBV9
j_call: TRBJ1-3
clone_size: -
d_call: TRBD1
cdr3_aa: CASSVGPNRGGFIGNTIYF
cdr3_nt: TGTGCCAGCAGCGTAGGGCCCAACAGGGGGGGATTTATTGGAAACACCATATATTTT

v_call: TRBV19
j_call: TRBJ2-5
clone_size: -
d_call: TRBD1
cdr3_aa: CASSIDSRGQIQETQYF
cdr3_nt: TGTGCCAGTAGTATAGATTCTCGGGGACAGATCCAAGAGACCCAGTACTTC

v_call: TRBV19
j_call: TRBJ2-1
clone_size: -
d_call: TRBD2
cdr3_aa: CASSRIGTSGNNEQFF
cdr3_nt: TGTGCCAGTAGTAGAATAGGGACTAGCGGCAACAATGAGCAGTTCTTC

v_call: TRBV29-1
j_call: TRBJ2-1
clone_size: -
d_call: TRBD2
cdr3_aa: CSISGGGTYNEQFF
cdr3_nt: TGCAGCATTAGCGGGGGGGGCACCTACAATGAGCAGTTCTTC

v_call: TRBV10-3
j_call: TRBJ2-1
clone_size: -
d_call: TRBD1
cdr3_aa: CAISADRGRNNEQFF
cdr3_nt: TGTGCCATCAGTGCGGACAGGGGGCGTAACAATGAGCAGTTCTTC

v_call: TRBV29-1
j_call: TRBJ2-1
clone_size: -
d_call: TRBD2
cdr3_aa: CSVRTSGNVYEQFF
cdr3_nt: TGCAGCGTCCGGACTAGCGGGAACGTTTATGAGCAGTTCTTC

v_call: TRBV7-3
j_call: TRBJ2-1
clone_size: -
d_call: -
cdr3_aa: CASSTPGGEQFF
cdr3_nt: TGTGCCAGCAGCACCCCCGGTGGTGAGCAGTTCTTC

v_call: TRBV28
j_call: TRBJ1-1
clone_size: -
d_call: -
cdr3_aa: CASSSPGAGGTAFF
cdr3_nt: TGTGCCAGCAGTTCCCCCGGGGCGGGGGGGACAGCTTTCTTT

v_call: TRBV5-4
j_call: TRBJ1-3
clone_size: once
d_call: TRBD1
cdr3_aa: CASSLAGTDLKSTGNTIYF
cdr3_nt: TGTGCCAGCAGCTTGGCTGGGACAGATCTTAAAAGTACTGGAAACACCATATATTTT

v_call: TRBV30
j_call: TRBJ1-6
clone_size: -
d_call: -
cdr3_aa: CAWSVTRTVPPLHF
cdr3_nt: TGTGCCTGGAGTGTAACCCGGACAGTTCCACCCCTCCACTTT

v_call: TRBV6-5
j_call: TRBJ2-3
clone_size: -
d_call: -
cdr3_aa: CASRYRDSGYDTQYF
cdr3_nt: TGTGCCAGCAGGTACCGGGACTCAGGCTACGATACGCAGTATTTT

v_call: TRBV27
j_call: TRBJ1-1
clone_size: -
d_call: -
cdr3_aa: CASSVSGQSWTEAFF
cdr3_nt: TGTGCCAGCAGTGTATCGGGACAAAGTTGGACTGAAGCTTTCTTT

v_call: TRBV30
j_call: TRBJ2-3
clone_size: -
d_call: TRBD2
cdr3_aa: CAWSALAGAEDTQYF
cdr3_nt: TGTGCCTGGAGTGCTCTAGCGGGAGCGGAAGATACGCAGTATTTT

v_call: TRBV7-2
j_call: TRBJ1-2
clone_size: once
d_call: -
cdr3_aa: CASSSAGQIYGYTF
cdr3_nt: TGTGCCAGCAGCTCCGCAGGGCAAATTTATGGCTACACCTTC

v_call: TRBV28
j_call: TRBJ1-4
clone_size: -
d_call: TRBD1
cdr3_aa: CASSRQTGGFNEKLFF
cdr3_nt: TGTGCCAGCAGTCGACAGACAGGGGGGTTTAATGAAAAACTGTTTTTT

v_call: TRBV7-3
j_call: TRBJ1-2
clone_size: few
d_call: TRBD1
cdr3_aa: CASSLSGTGVYGYTF
cdr3_nt: TGTGCCAGCAGCCTGAGCGGGACAGGGGTCTATGGCTACACCTTC

v_call: TRBV2
j_call: TRBJ2-3
clone_size: -
d_call: -
cdr3_aa: CASRNRDMPDTQYF
cdr3_nt: TGTGCCAGCAGAAACAGGGACATGCCAGATACGCAGTATTTT

v_call: TRBV3-1/TRBV3-2
j_call: TRBJ2-1
clone_size: once
d_call: TRBD2
cdr3_aa: CASSQGNYPGLAGLRRYEQFF
cdr3_nt: TGTGCCAGCAGCCAAGGTAACTACCCGGGACTAGCGGGATTAAGGCGGTATGAGCAGTTCTTC

v_call: TRBV24-1
j_call: TRBJ2-1
clone_size: -
d_call: -
cdr3_aa: CATSPRQPAPYNEQFF
cdr3_nt: TGTGCCACCAGCCCGAGACAGCCCGCTCCCTACAATGAGCAGTTCTTC

v_call: TRBV6-5
j_call: TRBJ1-5
clone_size: -
d_call: -
cdr3_aa: CAEGDKFQPQHF
cdr3_nt: TGTGCCGAAGGTGACAAGTTCCAGCCCCAGCATTTT

v_call: TRBV11-2
j_call: TRBJ2-1
clone_size: -
d_call: -
cdr3_aa: CASSLAGVDNEQFF
cdr3_nt: TGTGCCAGCAGCTTAGCCGGAGTAGACAATGAGCAGTTCTTC

v_call: TRBV5-1
j_call: TRBJ1-1
clone_size: -
d_call: -
cdr3_aa: CASSQGVNTEAFF
cdr3_nt: TGCGCCAGCAGCCAAGGAGTGAACACTGAAGCTTTCTTT

v_call: TRBV7-2
j_call: TRBJ2-3
clone_size: -
d_call: TRBD2
cdr3_aa: CASNLIPLAQSTDTQYF
cdr3_nt: TGTGCCAGCAATCTGATCCCACTAGCGCAAAGCACAGATACGCAGTATTTT

v_call: TRBV4-3
j_call: TRBJ1-1
clone_size: -
d_call: -
cdr3_aa: CASSPRGRGPNTEAFF
cdr3_nt: TGCGCCAGCAGCCCCAGAGGGAGGGGCCCGAACACTGAAGCTTTCTTT

v_call: TRBV28
j_call: TRBJ2-2
clone_size: -
d_call: -
cdr3_aa: CASSLQGRERELFF
cdr3_nt: TGTGCCAGCAGTTTGCAGGGGCGTGAACGGGAGCTGTTTTTT